Each of the 26 T cell receptor beta chains below was sequenced from the same sample in a study of blood T cell repertoires in COVID-19. Using immunoSEQ multiplex PCR, the repertoire was profiled, and TCRdb retains in-frame clones only, with some absent. Of fewer than 60,000 clones listed, 90% were seen once; the top ten hold approximately 4%. Source material: peripheral blood. The origin of the receptors is a human donor in a cohort sampled during active COVID-19.

This clone was picked up one time. CDR3 sequence (DNA): TGTGCCAGCAGCGAAATTAGCCCTCACAATGAGCAGTTCTTC. It is translated as CASSEISPHNEQFF. V is TRBV11-3 and J is TRBJ2-1, with D unclear. Germline values: CDR1 SGHNT, CDR2 YENEEA. Trimming left V 5 bases short and J 5 bases short, with 13 bases between. This CDR3 is built from 14 residues. The full variable domain, in which reference TRBV11-3 and TRBJ2-1 provide the parts outside the CDR3, is EAGVVQSPRYKIIEKKQPVAFWCNPISGHNTLYWYLQNLGQGPELLIRYENEEAVDDSQLPKDRFSAERLKGVDSTLKIQPAELGDSAVYLCASSEISPHNEQFFGPGTRLTVL.

The V gene is TRBV5-1, the J gene TRBJ2-7, with D perhaps matching TRBD1 (6 bases). Germline CDR1 is SGHRS and CDR2 is YFSETQ. Trimming removed 0 bases at V and 6 bases at J, with 19 bases between. This CDR3 contains 16 residues. The CDR3, as DNA: TGCGCCAGCAGCTTGGCCGGGACACCGGTGGTAGGCGAGCAGTACGTC. It specifies CASSLAGTPVVGEQYV.

The chain combines TRBV15 with TRBJ1-4; TRBD1 might be the D (5 bases). Per the germline V gene, CDR1 is LNHNV and CDR2 is YYDKDF (reference sequence). Between the trimmed V and J ends, which lost 4 bases and 0 bases, there was a span of 9 bases. The CDR3 contains 15 residues. This chain's CDR3 is CATSMTATTNEKLFF. CDR3 sequence (DNA): TGTGCCACCAGCATGACAGCGACAACTAATGAAAAACTGTTTTTT.

This clone was seen once. V gene TRBV6-5 combines with J gene TRBJ2-7; a possible D gene is TRBD1 (6 bases). V was shortened by 8 bases and J by 3 bases, with 11 bases between the two germline ends. The length of the CDR3 is 12 residues. From germline, CDR1 is MNHEY and CDR2 SVGAGI. CDR3 bases: TGTGCCAGCGGAAAACAGGGCTACGAGCAGTACGTC. This sequence encodes CASGKQGYEQYV.

The chain joins TRBV7-6 to TRBJ1-4; the D is unclear. Trimming cost V 2 bases and J 8 bases, with 15 bases left between them. The CDR3 extends over 15 amino acids. CDR1 and CDR2 (germline): SGHVS, FNYEAQ. The CDR3, as DNA: TGTGCCAGCAGCTTATCGGGATTAGGTGGAGAAAAACTGTTTTTT. This encodes CASSLSGLGGEKLFF.

The chain is built from TRBV4-1 and TRBJ1-2; D call uncertain. V shed 0 bases and J shed 6 bases, with 11 bases lying between them. The CDR3 totals 14 residues. The V gene's germline CDR1 is MGHRA and CDR2 YSYEKL. The CDR3 reads CASSQDRGRNGYTF. CDR3 sequence (DNA): TGCGCCAGCAGCCAAGATCGCGGCAGAAATGGCTACACCTTC.

The chain links TRBV30 to TRBJ1-3; D unresolved. From germline, CDR1 is GTSNPN and CDR2 SVGIG (reference sequence). CDR3 length equals 16 residues. Trimming left V 0 bases short and J 4 bases short, with 16 bases between. DNA of the CDR3: TGTGCCTGGAGTGTACTCGGGTCCACTTGGGGAAACACCATATATTTT. It specifies CAWSVLGSTWGNTIYF.

The chain combines TRBV11-2 with TRBJ1-1; D call uncertain. Germline V gene lookup returns CDR1 SGHAT and CDR2 FQNNGV. This CDR3 comprises 13 residues. Between the trimmed V and J ends, which lost 5 bases and 0 bases, there was a span of 7 bases. The CDR3 loop is CASSQTLNTEAFF. DNA for the CDR3: TGTGCCAGCAGCCAAACACTGAACACTGAAGCTTTCTTT.

The rearrangement uses TRBV7-3 and TRBJ1-1; no reliable D call. Trimming cost V 5 bases and J 6 bases, with 10 bases left between them. CDR1 and CDR2 from the germline V gene are SGHTA and FQGTGA. This CDR3 is built from 12 residues. The CDR3 DNA follows: TGTGCCAGCAGCGACGACAAGGCTGAAGCTTTCTTT. Protein product: CASSDDKAEAFF.

CDR3 protein: CASSLVAGEETQYF. The CDR3, as DNA: TGTGCCAGCAGCTTGGTAGCGGGAGAAGAGACCCAGTACTTC. The genes are TRBV5-4 and TRBJ2-5; TRBD2 agrees at 9 bases. CDR3 length: 14 amino acids. CDR1 SGHNT and CDR2 YYREEE come from the germline V gene (reference sequence). V lost 0 bases and J lost 3; bases outside the gene matches: 0.

This rearrangement joins TRBV30 to TRBJ1-3; 7 bases align to TRBD1. Trimming removed 6 bases from V and 3 bases from J; junction bases left unmatched: 11. The CDR3 spans 15 residues. The germline CDR1 and CDR2 sequences are GTSNPN and SVGIG (reference sequence). CDR3 in amino acids: CACYRGTADGNTIYF. The CDR3 DNA follows: TGTGCCTGCTACAGGGGTACCGCCGATGGAAACACCATATATTTT.

This chain joins TRBV6-4 and TRBJ2-5; 10 nucleotides align to TRBD2. V lost 4 bases and J lost 4; bases outside the gene matches: 6. Germline V gene lookup returns CDR1 MRHNA and CDR2 SNTAGT. The CDR3 sequence is 15 residues long. In nucleotides, the CDR3 is TGTGCCAGCAGTGCTAGCGGGAGTTCACGAGAGACCCAGTACTTC. Residues: CASSASGSSRETQYF.

J is TRBJ2-5 and V is TRBV15, with D perhaps matching TRBD2 (6 bases). Deletions cut 3 bases from V and 2 bases from J, with 16 bases between. The CDR3 spans 16 residues. In germline, CDR1 is LNHNV, CDR2 YYDKDF (reference sequence). In nucleotides, the CDR3 is TGTGCCACCAGCAGTCATATCGGGAGTCGGCAAGAGACCCAGTACTTC. It yields the protein CATSSHIGSRQETQYF.

This clone has only a few counts. The chain combines TRBV20-1 with TRBJ1-4; D is unclear. This CDR3 is 11 amino acids long. CDR1 DFQATT and CDR2 SNEGSKA come from the germline V gene (reference sequence). V lost 6 bases and J lost 8, with 10 bases in between. CDR3 nucleotide sequence: TGCAGTGCGACTAATGAGGAAAAACTGTTTTTT. This gives the protein CSATNEEKLFF.

As for this clone: The germline gene is not matched at one end of the junction; a read error may be the cause. V and J are TRBV18 and TRBJ1-5, with a weak D call TRBD1 (5 bases). Germline CDR1 reads KGHSH; CDR2 reads LQKENI. This CDR3 has 14 amino acids. The CDR3 reads CTSSPDREDQPQHF. The CDR3 DNA follows: TGTACCAGCTCACCCGACAGAGAGGATCAGCCCCAGCATTTT.

The V call is TRBV6-1, the J call TRBJ2-7, with 8 bases aligning to TRBD2. The J segment lost 1 base and the V segment lost 2 bases, leaving 4 bases of the junction unmatched. CDR1 is MNHNS, CDR2 SASEGT, per germline. This CDR3 is 15 amino acids long. For the CDR3, the DNA is TGTGCCAGCAGTGAAAAGCGGGAGATATCCTACGAGCAGTACGTC. Residues: CASSEKREISYEQYV.

The gene calls are TRBV5-6 and TRBJ2-7, with D possibly being TRBD1 (8 bases). The germline V and J ends were trimmed by 6 bases and 6 bases, with 19 bases remaining between them. The germline V gene encodes CDR1 SGHDT and CDR2 YYEEEE. The CDR3 is made up of 14 amino acids. The CDR3 region has the DNA TGTGCCAGCACCTTTCAACAGGGGGGGATCGAGCAGTACGTC. As protein: CASTFQQGGIEQYV.

The chain is built from TRBV4-2 and TRBJ2-3; possible D gene TRBD2, 6 bases. CDR1 and CDR2 (germline): LGHNA, YNFKEQ. The CDR3 sequence is 15 residues long. Trimming removed 2 bases from V and 0 bases from J, with 9 bases in between. CDR3 residues: CASSQTSQSTDTQYF. The CDR3 DNA reads TGTGCCAGCAGCCAAACTAGCCAAAGCACAGATACGCAGTATTTT.

The chain recombines TRBV19 with TRBJ1-1, with no clear D. The ends were cut back, 1 base at V and 2 bases at J, with 8 bases in the middle. This CDR3 region has 14 residues. Germline loops: CDR1 LNHDA, CDR2 SQIVND (reference sequence). CDR3 bases: TGTGCCAGTAGTATAGTCGGCGGCAACACTGAAGCTTTCTTT. It codes for CASSIVGGNTEAFF.

The chain has TRBV12-3 or TRBV12-4 and TRBJ2-7; maybe TRBD1 (6 bases). Trimming removed 0 bases from V and 3 bases from J, with 6 bases in between. This CDR3 spans 13 amino acids. The CDR3 DNA is TGTGCCAGCAGTTTAGCAGGGGGCTACGAGCAGTACGTC. Translating gives CASSLAGGYEQYV.

The chain is built from TRBV11-1 and TRBJ2-1; 10 bases align to TRBD2. Germline assignment: CDR1 SGHAT and CDR2 FQDESV (reference sequence). The CDR3 is 15 amino acids. V lost 4 bases to trimming and J lost 9 bases; unmatched junction nucleotides: 9. CDR3 nucleotides: TGTGCCAGCAGCTCCGATGTACTAGCGGGAATTGAGCAGTTCTTC. It translates to CASSSDVLAGIEQFF.

J is TRBJ1-4 and V is TRBV19, with TRBD1 matching 8 bases. From germline, CDR1 is LNHDA and CDR2 SQIVND (reference sequence). The J segment lost 6 bases and the V segment lost 4 bases, leaving 7 bases of the junction unmatched. The CDR3 runs 15 residues. The CDR3 region is CASSKQGAGDEKLFF. The CDR3, as DNA: TGTGCCAGTAGTAAGCAGGGGGCCGGGGATGAAAAACTGTTTTTT.

Here the CDR3 DNA reads TGTGCCAGTAGTGCCTCCGGGACAGGGGCAGGCGAGCAGTACTTC. Amino acids: CASSASGTGAGEQYF. The chain joins TRBV19 to TRBJ2-7, with 10 bases aligning to TRBD1. J lost 6 bases, V lost 5 bases, and 10 bases had no gene match. This CDR3 region has 15 residues. CDR1 LNHDA and CDR2 SQIVND come from the germline V gene (reference sequence).

The V and J genes are TRBV2 and TRBJ1-5; perhaps TRBD1 as D (6 bases). Germline CDR1 and CDR2: SNHLY and FYNNEI. The CDR3 has 16 residues. V shed 4 bases and J shed 10 bases, with 23 bases lying between them. The CDR3 DNA follows: TGTGCCAGCAGTGCCCAAGGGGGACATACGAGATCACCCCAGCATTTT. Translating it yields CASSAQGGHTRSPQHF. The full variable domain, rest sourced from reference TRBV2 and TRBJ1-5, is EPEVTQTPSHQVTQMGQEVILRCVPISNHLYFYWYRQILGQKVEFLVSFYNNEISEKSEIFDDQFSVERPDGSNFTLKIRSTKLEDSAMYFCASSAQGGHTRSPQHFGDGTRLSIL.

The chain uses TRBV7-2 and TRBJ2-1; D call uncertain. The CDR3 has 12 residues. V was cut by 2 bases and J by 5 bases, with 4 bases left in between. Germline assignment: CDR1 SGHTA and CDR2 FQGNSA. CDR3 sequence: CASSLLHNEQFF. In DNA, the CDR3 is TGTGCCAGCAGCTTACTCCACAATGAGCAGTTCTTC.

In nucleotides, the CDR3 is TGTGCCAGCAGTTATACTATTACCGGGACAGGAATCTACGAGCAGTACTTC. Translated, it gives CASSYTITGTGIYEQYF. V usage is TRBV2 and J usage is TRBJ2-7; 8 positions match TRBD1. J gave up 3 bases and V 5 bases, and 15 bases lay outside the gene matches. Germline V gives CDR1 SNHLY, CDR2 FYNNEI. The CDR3 has 17 amino acids.